The rows below give T cell receptor beta chains drawn from one sample of a study of technical replicates of blood from several donors. Only in-frame clones appear in the TCRdb table, and some are missing; sequencing was by immunoSEQ multiplex PCR. Of tens of thousands of clones in the sample, under 95% were seen once. The material sequenced was T cells isolated from PBMCs. Every receptor here comes from a human donor in good health. Both conserved end residues are part of each CDR3. Fields, in order: V gene, J gene, D gene, clone size, CDR3 DNA, CDR3 protein. A D gene is named only where the DNA matches it firmly. Size is omitted from some rows. Given values are once, few, many or a class for expanded clones.

TRBV4-3	TRBJ2-2	.	.	TGCGCCAGCAGTCAGAACACCGGGGAGCTGTTTTTT	CASSQNTGELFF
TRBV19	TRBJ2-1	TRBD1	few	TGTGCCAGTAGTAGACAGGGGGCAGGGGCTTACAATGAGCAGTTCTTC	CASSRQGAGAYNEQFF
TRBV7-2	TRBJ1-4	.	.	TGTGCCAGCAGCTTAGACCCCCAGGATGAAAAACTGTTTTTT	CASSLDPQDEKLFF
TRBV28	TRBJ2-7	.	.	TGTGCCAGCAGCCCCAGGGTCGAGCAGTACTTC	CASSPRVEQYF
TRBV4-2	TRBJ2-7	TRBD1	.	TGTGCCAGCAGCCAAGTTCTGGACAGGGAATTCGAGCAGTACTTC	CASSQVLDREFEQYF
TRBV9	TRBJ2-7	.	.	TGTGCCAGCAGCGTAGGCGGCCGGTCCTACGAGCAGTACTTC	CASSVGGRSYEQYF
TRBV28	TRBJ1-2	.	.	TGTGCCAGCAGTTTATGGTTGGGGCACGGCTACACCTTC	CASSLWLGHGYTF
TRBV7-9	TRBJ1-2	.	.	TGTGCCAGGAAGCATACAGGTAACTATGGCTACACCTTC	CARKHTGNYGYTF
TRBV10-3	TRBJ1-2	.	.	TGTGCCATCAGTGAGGAGTTATCGCAAGCCTATGGCTACACCTTC	CAISEELSQAYGYTF
TRBV5-1	TRBJ1-2	.	once	TGCGCCAGCAGTAGAACAGACTATGGCTACACCTTC	CASSRTDYGYTF
TRBV7-2	TRBJ2-1	.	.	TGTGCCAGCAGCTTGTCAGTCGGAGGTTCGTCAAGGGAGCAGTTCTTC	CASSLSVGGSSREQFF
TRBV2	TRBJ1-4	.	.	TGTGCCAGCAGTGAAAGGAGGGCAGGGAGTACTAATGAAAAACTGTTTTTT	CASSERRAGSTNEKLFF
TRBV5-1	TRBJ2-3	.	.	TGCGCCAGCAGCTTGGGAGGGAGGACAGATACGCAGTATTTT	CASSLGGRTDTQYF
TRBV27	TRBJ1-2	TRBD1	.	TGTGCCAGCAGTCCCGGACAGGGGGGTGGCTACACCTTC	CASSPGQGGGYTF
TRBV6-1	TRBJ2-7	.	.	TGTGCCATCAGGGCATCCTCCTACGAGCAGTACTTC	CAIRASSYEQYF
TRBV11-3	TRBJ2-1	TRBD2	.	TGTGCCAGCAGCTTAGGCGGGTGGCTAGCGGGAGGGAGCTCCTACAATGAGCAGTTCTTC	CASSLGGWLAGGSSYNEQFF
TRBV25-1	TRBJ2-7	.	.	TGTGCCAGCAGTGTACTCCGGCAGGCCTACGAGCAGTACTTC	CASSVLRQAYEQYF
TRBV27	TRBJ2-1	.	.	TGTGCCAGCAGTCTCCACGGGGGTAGGAATGAGCAGTTCTTC	CASSLHGGRNEQFF
TRBV13	TRBJ2-1	.	.	TGTGCCAGCAGCTTTACGGATGAGCAGTTCTTC	CASSFTDEQFF
TRBV19	TRBJ2-2	TRBD1	.	TGTGCCACTCAGGGGGCCGGGGAGCTGTTTTTT	CATQGAGELFF
TRBV6-1	TRBJ1-1	.	few	TGTGCCAGCAGTAGCAGGGGATACACTGAAGCTTTCTTT	CASSSRGYTEAFF
TRBV5-6	TRBJ1-4	.	.	TGTGCCAGCAGTTTTACAGCCGAAAAACTGTTTTTT	CASSFTAEKLFF
TRBV27	TRBJ1-5	.	.	TGTGCCAGCAGTTTAATGGGGAACGGAGGTCAGCCCCAGCATTTT	CASSLMGNGGQPQHF
TRBV4-3	TRBJ2-1	.	.	TGCGCCAGCAGCCAAGACCCACTAGCTCCTCACAATGAGCAGTTCTTC	CASSQDPLAPHNEQFF
TRBV5-1	TRBJ2-3	.	.	TGCGCCAGCAGCTTGGCAGGGGACGCAGATACGCAGTATTTT	CASSLAGDADTQYF
TRBV11-3	TRBJ2-3	.	.	TGTGCCAGCAGCCAGCGATCCCCGGATACGCAGTATTTT	CASSQRSPDTQYF
TRBV7-9	TRBJ1-3	.	once	TGTGCCAGCAGATCTCAGGGAACTGGAAACACCATATATTTT	CASRSQGTGNTIYF
TRBV7-8	TRBJ2-7	.	.	TGTGCCAGCAGCTTAGGGGACATCTCCTACGAGCAGTACTTC	CASSLGDISYEQYF
TRBV9	TRBJ1-1	.	.	TGTGCCAGCAGCGTAGGTCGAGGGCTTTCCATGAACACTGAAGCTTTCTTT	CASSVGRGLSMNTEAFF
TRBV4-3	TRBJ1-2	TRBD1	.	TGCGCCAGCAGCCAGCAACCGACAGGGGACTATGGCTACACCTTC	CASSQQPTGDYGYTF
TRBV5-1	TRBJ2-2	TRBD2	once	TGCGCCAGCAGCGGTAGACTAGCGGGAGCGGGCGGGGAGCTGTTTTTT	CASSGRLAGAGGELFF
TRBV27	TRBJ2-7	TRBD1	.	TGTGCCAGCAGTCCGTTGGGGGGACAGGATCTCCACGAGCAGTACTTC	CASSPLGGQDLHEQYF
TRBV6-5	TRBJ2-7	TRBD1	.	TGTGCCAGCAGTTACGACAGGGGGTTTGAGCAGTACTTC	CASSYDRGFEQYF
TRBV2	TRBJ2-2	.	.	TGTGCCAGCTTCGGGGGTGCCGGGGAGCTGTTTTTT	CASFGGAGELFF
TRBV27	TRBJ1-3	TRBD1	.	TGTGCCAGCAGTTTGGGGACAGGGACTCCCTTCTCTGGAAACACCATATATTTT	CASSLGTGTPFSGNTIYF
TRBV5-1	TRBJ1-1	.	few	TGCGCCAGCAGCTTAACCGGGAATGAAGCTTTCTTT	CASSLTGNEAFF
TRBV5-1	TRBJ2-7	TRBD1	.	TGCGCCAGCAGACTAAACGCCGCGGGACAGGGGAAAACCTACGAGCAGTACTTC	CASRLNAAGQGKTYEQYF
TRBV27	TRBJ2-2	TRBD1	.	TGTGCCAGCAGTGGCAGGGGGCATAGGGGCGGGGAGCTGTTTTTT	CASSGRGHRGGELFF
TRBV28	TRBJ2-5	.	.	TGTGCCAGCAGTTTTTGGCGGCAGGGGGGGACCCAGTACTTC	CASSFWRQGGTQYF
TRBV7-3	TRBJ2-1	.	.	TGTGCCAGCAGCTTAAGTGCAGGGATCGAGTACAATGAGCAGTTCTTC	CASSLSAGIEYNEQFF
TRBV9	TRBJ2-7	TRBD2	.	TGTGCCAGCAGCGCCGCTCCTGGACTAGCGGGAGTCGAGCAGTACTTC	CASSAAPGLAGVEQYF
TRBV6-5	TRBJ1-4	.	.	TGTGCCAGCAGTTTCAACATTAATGAAAAACTGTTTTTT	CASSFNINEKLFF
TRBV4-2	TRBJ2-5	.	.	TGTGCCAGCAGCCAGGGGAGAGGGGAGGTTGAGACCCAGTACTTC	CASSQGRGEVETQYF
TRBV30	TRBJ2-6	.	.	TGTGCCTGGATCCCTGAGCCTGGGGCCAACGTCCTGACTTTC	CAWIPEPGANVLTF
TRBV4-2	TRBJ2-7	TRBD2	.	TGTGCCAGCAGCCCCCTAAGCACAATGGGGAGGGGAAGGTCCGAGCAGTACTTC	CASSPLSTMGRGRSEQYF
TRBV11-3	TRBJ1-3	TRBD1	.	TGTGCCAGCAGCCCATGGACAGGGGAAGGAAACACCATATATTTT	CASSPWTGEGNTIYF
TRBV30	TRBJ1-1	.	.	TGTGCCTGGGGACGGACTCACACTGAAGCTTTCTTT	CAWGRTHTEAFF
TRBV7-9	TRBJ2-1	TRBD2	once	TGTGCCAGCAGCTTATCTAGCGGGAGCCCGCAGGAGCAGTTCTTC	CASSLSSGSPQEQFF
TRBV4-1	TRBJ2-2	.	.	TGCGCCAGCAGTCCAAGCCCTATTATCGCGAACACCGGGGAGCTGTTTTTT	CASSPSPIIANTGELFF
TRBV19	TRBJ2-7	.	once	TGTGCCAGTAGTGATAAGTACTTAGAGCAGTACTTC	CASSDKYLEQYF
TRBV6-5	TRBJ2-5	TRBD2	.	TGTGCCAGCAGTTACGGGCTAGCGGGCCAAGAGACCCAGTACTTC	CASSYGLAGQETQYF
TRBV15	TRBJ2-1	TRBD2	.	TGTGCCACCAGCACATCACGGGGGACTAGCGAATACAATGAGCAGTTCTTC	CATSTSRGTSEYNEQFF
TRBV19	TRBJ2-3	TRBD2	.	TGTGCCAGTAGTCCCCCAGCGGGAGGAGATACGCAGTATTTT	CASSPPAGGDTQYF